The clone carrying this T cell receptor beta chain was counted ten times or more. An equimolar mix of two oligonucleotides served as the beta constant-region primer for TRBC1 and TRBC2. In TCRdb, the UMI-ligation and nested PCR reads were re-called with MiXCR into one record per CDR3 protein. The sample lists around 90,000 distinct CDR3 sequences, approximately 6.5% occurring once. This sample is drawn from a study of naive and memory T cell subsets. CDR3 length: 19 amino acids. Trimming removed 3 bases at V and 0 bases at J, with 22 bases between. J is TRBJ2-3 and V is TRBV12-3 or TRBV12-4; TRBD1 is a possible D gene (5 bases). What was sequenced was central memory CD4+ T cells from blood. This receptor was obtained from a human donor in good health. The CDR3, as DNA: TGTGCCAGCAGTTTTTCACCCCTTGGGGCCTATCCTAGCACAGATACGCAGTATTTT. Protein product: CASSFSPLGAYPSTDTQYF.